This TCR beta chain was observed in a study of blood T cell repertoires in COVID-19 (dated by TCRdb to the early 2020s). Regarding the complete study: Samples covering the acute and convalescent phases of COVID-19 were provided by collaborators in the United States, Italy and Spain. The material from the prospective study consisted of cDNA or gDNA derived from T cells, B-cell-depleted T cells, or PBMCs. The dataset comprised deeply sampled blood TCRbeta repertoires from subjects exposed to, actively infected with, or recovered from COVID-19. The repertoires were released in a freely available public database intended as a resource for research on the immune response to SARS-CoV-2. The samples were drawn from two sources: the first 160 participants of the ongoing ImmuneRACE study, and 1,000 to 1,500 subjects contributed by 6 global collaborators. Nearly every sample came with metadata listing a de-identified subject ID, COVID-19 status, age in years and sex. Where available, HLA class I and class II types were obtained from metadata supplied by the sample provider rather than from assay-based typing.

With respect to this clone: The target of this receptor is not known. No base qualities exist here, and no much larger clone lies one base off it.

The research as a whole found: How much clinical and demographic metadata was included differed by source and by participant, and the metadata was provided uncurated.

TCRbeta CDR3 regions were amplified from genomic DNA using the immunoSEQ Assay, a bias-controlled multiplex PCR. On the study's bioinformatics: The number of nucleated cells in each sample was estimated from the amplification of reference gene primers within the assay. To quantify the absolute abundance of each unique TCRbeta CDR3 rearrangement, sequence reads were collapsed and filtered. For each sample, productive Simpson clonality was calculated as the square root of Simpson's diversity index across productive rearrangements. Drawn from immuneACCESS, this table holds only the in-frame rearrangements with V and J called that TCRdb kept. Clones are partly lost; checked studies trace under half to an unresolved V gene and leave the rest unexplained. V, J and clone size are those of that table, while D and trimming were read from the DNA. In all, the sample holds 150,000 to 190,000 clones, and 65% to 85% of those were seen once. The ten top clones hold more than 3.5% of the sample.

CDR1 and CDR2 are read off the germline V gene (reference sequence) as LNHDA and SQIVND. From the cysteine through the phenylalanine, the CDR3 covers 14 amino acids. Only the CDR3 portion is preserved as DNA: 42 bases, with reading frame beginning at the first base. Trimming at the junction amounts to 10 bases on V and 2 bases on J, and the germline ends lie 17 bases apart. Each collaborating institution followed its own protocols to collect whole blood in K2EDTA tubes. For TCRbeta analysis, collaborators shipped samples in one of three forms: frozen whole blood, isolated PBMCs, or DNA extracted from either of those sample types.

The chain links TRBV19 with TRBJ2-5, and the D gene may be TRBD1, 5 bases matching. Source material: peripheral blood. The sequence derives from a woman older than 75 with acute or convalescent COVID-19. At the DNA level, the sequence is TGTGCCACCAAAGGGGTGGGCAGACAAGAGACCCAGTACTTC. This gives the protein CATKGVGRQETQYF.